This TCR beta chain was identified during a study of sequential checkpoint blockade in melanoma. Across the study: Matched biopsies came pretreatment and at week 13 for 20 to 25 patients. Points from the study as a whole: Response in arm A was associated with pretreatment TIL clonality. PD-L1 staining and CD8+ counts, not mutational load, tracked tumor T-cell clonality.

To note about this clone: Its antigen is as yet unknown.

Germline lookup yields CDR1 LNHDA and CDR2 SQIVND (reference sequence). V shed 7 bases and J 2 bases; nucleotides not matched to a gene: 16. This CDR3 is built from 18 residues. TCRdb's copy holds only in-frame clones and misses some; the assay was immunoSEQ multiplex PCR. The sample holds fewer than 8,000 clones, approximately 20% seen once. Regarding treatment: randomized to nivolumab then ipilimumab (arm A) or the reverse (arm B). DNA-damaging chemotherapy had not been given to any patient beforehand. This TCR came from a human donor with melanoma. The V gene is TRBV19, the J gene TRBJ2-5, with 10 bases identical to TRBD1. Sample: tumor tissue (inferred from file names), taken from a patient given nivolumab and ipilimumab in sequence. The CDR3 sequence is CASNDPGQGILKQETQYF. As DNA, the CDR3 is TGTGCCAGTAACGATCCGGGACAGGGGATTTTGAAACAAGAGACCCAGTACTTC.